This T cell receptor beta chain came from a study of cytomegalovirus exposure and HLA in healthy donors. General study results and limits: The majority of TCR sequences were rare, yet some public TCRs appeared in many donors. That first-cohort TCR clusters tended to co-occur in the 90 to 150 validation repertoires was found in a later analysis. The listing of some 170 TCR beta chains classed them as cytomegalovirus-associated.

This clone was found once. Its antigen is not identified. V dropped 0 bases and J dropped 7; count of bases not matched to a gene: 9. This CDR3 spans 16 amino acids. The germline V gene has CDR1 SGHRS and CDR2 YFSETQ. Only in-frame clones appear in the TCRdb table, and some are missing; sequencing was by immunoSEQ multiplex PCR. In the table there are 90,000 or so clones, about 85% of which are singletons. Donors were drawn from the approximately 110-subject validation cohort, separate from the approximately 680-subject first cohort. The rearrangement links TRBV5-1 to TRBJ1-3; 8 bases are a match to TRBD1. This receptor was identified in a man aged 18 to 29 in good health and CMV-seropositive. Sequenced: PBMCs. In nucleotides, the CDR3 is TGCGCCAGCAGCTTGGCTGCAGGGACAGGCGGGAACACCATATATTTT. It translates to CASSLAAGTGGNTIYF.